Listed here are 28 T cell receptor beta chains from one sample, sequenced in a study of vaccination and CD4 T cells after COVID-19. Oncomine TCR Beta short-read sequencing was applied to DNA from cultured CD4+ T cells. TCRdb passed the PCR reads through MiXCR, listing each CDR3 protein once. The sample yields about 25,000 distinct CDR3 sequences, roughly a third seen once. The time point denotes: late sampling 161 to 241 days after vaccination in a few convalescent patients. The treatment was: roughly 10-day PBMC culture with coronavirus spike peptide pools or control peptides (ViraFEST assay). No antigens are known for them. The specimen comprised CD4+ T cells from blood, cultured in vitro, sampled about 7 months after SARS-CoV-2 vaccination. Every receptor here comes from a human donor who had recovered from COVID-19.

V and J are TRBV7-2 and TRBJ2-5, with a possible D match to TRBD2 (5 bases). The CDR3 loop spans 14 amino acids. CDR1 and CDR2 from the germline V gene are SGHTA and FQGNSA. Trimming removed 1 base at V and 3 bases at J, with 9 bases between. The CDR3 protein is CASSLGGSEETQYF. Here the CDR3 DNA reads TGTGCCAGCAGCTTAGGAGGTAGCGAAGAGACCCAGTACTTC.

The chain carries TRBV28 and TRBJ1-2; the D is unclear. The germline CDR1 and CDR2 sequences are MDHEN and SYDVKM. Trimming shortened V by 6 bases and J by 4 bases, and 9 bases separated the two germline ends. The CDR3 sequence is 12 residues long. This chain's CDR3 is CASSPPAYGYTF. The CDR3 region has the DNA TGTGCCAGCAGCCCTCCGGCCTATGGCTACACCTTC.

V is TRBV7-9 and J is TRBJ1-2, with TRBD1 as a possible D gene (5 bases). CDR1 and CDR2 from the germline V gene are SEHNR and FQNEAQ (reference sequence). There are 13 residues in the CDR3. The V end was cut by 3 bases, the J end by 7 bases, with 12 bases between. This chain's CDR3 is CASSFPKQGGYTF. The CDR3 nucleotides read TGTGCCAGCAGCTTTCCTAAGCAGGGTGGCTACACCTTC.

The chain is built from TRBV6-5 and TRBJ2-5; 11 bases map to TRBD2. CDR3 length: 16 amino acids. Trimming took 4 bases from V and 0 from J; bases not matched to a gene: 4. From germline, CDR1 is MNHEY and CDR2 SVGAGI. CDR3 in amino acids: CASSSGLAVYQETQYF. DNA of the CDR3: TGTGCCAGCAGTTCGGGACTAGCGGTTTACCAAGAGACCCAGTACTTC.

The rearrangement joins TRBV5-8 to TRBJ2-1; 7 nucleotides agree with TRBD2. The CDR3 has 14 residues. Germline CDR1 reads SGHTS; CDR2 reads YDEGEE. Trimming removed 1 base from V and 8 bases from J; junction bases left unmatched: 6. Here the CDR3 reads CASSLNGGGDEQFF. CDR3 coding DNA: TGTGCCAGCAGCTTGAATGGTGGGGGGGATGAGCAGTTCTTC.

This clonotype turned up a few times. The rearrangement links TRBV7-9 to TRBJ2-7; the D call may be TRBD1 or TRBD2 (5 bases each). With 7 bases removed from V and 3 bases from J, the gap between germline ends came to 19 bases. Germline values: CDR1 SEHNR, CDR2 FQNEAQ (reference sequence). The CDR3 loop spans 15 amino acids. This CDR3 reads CASTPSRGVNYEQYF. Here the CDR3 DNA reads TGTGCCAGCACACCCTCGAGGGGCGTCAACTACGAGCAGTACTTC.

This clonotype was seen more than once but under ten times. The V call is TRBV5-4, the J call TRBJ2-7; D might be TRBD1 (5 bases). CDR1 is SGHNT and CDR2 is YYREEE in the germline V gene (reference sequence). The CDR3 contains 13 residues. The V gene lost 0 bases and the J gene lost 3 bases, with 7 bases spanning the gap. The CDR3 sequence is CASSLGQNYEQYF. CDR3 DNA sequence: TGTGCCAGCAGCTTGGGACAGAACTACGAGCAGTACTTC.

The chain has TRBV4-1 and TRBJ2-5, with no clear D. This CDR3 is 16 amino acids long. Trimming cost V 1 base and J 5 bases, with 17 bases left between them. The germline V gene encodes CDR1 MGHRA and CDR2 YSYEKL. The CDR3 sequence: CASSQVTGLGLETQYF. Written as DNA, the CDR3 is TGCGCCAGCAGCCAAGTCACCGGCCTAGGGTTGGAGACCCAGTACTTC.

By share, this clonotype ranks as medium-sized. The J gene is TRBJ2-2, the V gene TRBV20-1, with 7 nucleotides matching TRBD2. This CDR3 spans 14 amino acids. V lost 5 bases and J lost 2; bases outside the gene matches: 5. Per the germline V gene, CDR1 is DFQATT and CDR2 is SNEGSKA (reference sequence). Here the CDR3 reads CSAEGLLNTGELFF. CDR3 DNA sequence: TGCAGTGCTGAGGGACTACTCAACACCGGGGAGCTGTTTTTT.

This clonotype counts as medium-sized (0.01 to 0.1%). V is TRBV15 and J is TRBJ2-7; D is unresolved. The length of the CDR3 is 13 residues. Germline V gives CDR1 LNHNV, CDR2 YYDKDF (reference sequence). Trimming cost V 0 bases and J 6 bases, with 9 bases left between them. CDR3 loop: CATSRDIVREQYF. The CDR3 coding sequence is TGTGCCACCAGCAGAGACATTGTACGCGAGCAGTACTTC.

DNA of the CDR3: TGCAGTGCTTCAAATACCGGGGAGATCACCTACGAGCAGTACTTC. It specifies CSASNTGEITYEQYF. The chain recombines TRBV20-1 with TRBJ2-7; TRBD2 might be the D (5 bases). CDR1 DFQATT and CDR2 SNEGSKA come from the germline V gene (reference sequence). The CDR3 covers 15 residues. Trimming took off 5 bases at V and 2 bases at J, with 19 bases between the two ends.

The chain has TRBV11-2 and TRBJ1-1; D perhaps matches TRBD1 (6 bases). The ends were cut back, 0 bases at V and 7 bases at J, with 12 bases in the middle. Germline CDR1 is SGHAT and CDR2 is FQNNGV. This CDR3 region has 14 residues. CDR3 bases: TGTGCCAGCAGCTTAGAGGCAGGGGTTCATGAAGCTTTCTTT. This sequence encodes CASSLEAGVHEAFF.

In this sample, this clonotype turned up a few times. The gene calls are TRBV20-1 and TRBJ2-3; D is undetermined. The CDR3 spans 13 residues. V dropped 0 bases and J dropped 1 base, with 5 bases sitting between them. CDR1 is DFQATT, CDR2 SNEGSKA, per germline (reference sequence). CDR3 in amino acids: CSARETGTDTQYF. CDR3 DNA sequence: TGCAGTGCTAGAGAGACGGGCACAGATACGCAGTATTTT.

This clonotype was observed a few times. V gene TRBV20-1 combines with J gene TRBJ2-7; perhaps TRBD2 as D (6 bases). The germline V and J ends were trimmed by 3 bases and 4 bases, with 19 bases remaining between them. The CDR3 is made up of 15 amino acids. Germline loops: CDR1 DFQATT, CDR2 SNEGSKA (reference sequence). CDR3 sequence (DNA): TGCAGTGCTAGCGAGCGGGCGTCTCCCCGTTACGAGCAGTACTTC. The encoded protein is CSASERASPRYEQYF.

The V gene is TRBV2, the J gene TRBJ1-5; 7 bases line up with TRBD1. The V segment lost 4 bases and the J segment 7 bases; nucleotides outside the gene matches: 7. CDR1 and CDR2 (germline): SNHLY, FYNNEI. This CDR3 is 14 amino acids long. The CDR3 protein is CASSGEGAGQPQHF. CDR3 coding DNA: TGTGCCAGCAGTGGAGAGGGGGCGGGGCAGCCCCAGCATTTT.

The V gene is TRBV6-2 or TRBV6-3, the J gene TRBJ2-3; 11 bases map to TRBD2. Germline V gene data show CDR1 as MNHEY and CDR2 as SVGEGT. There are 14 residues in the CDR3. V shed 2 bases and J 9 bases; nucleotides not matched to a gene: 4. Here the CDR3 DNA reads TGTGCCAGCAGTTACGTAGCGGGAGGGCGGACGCAGTATTTT. It codes for CASSYVAGGRTQYF.

J is TRBJ1-5 and V is TRBV28; no firm D call. Between the trimmed V and J ends, which lost 6 bases and 8 bases, there was a span of 20 bases. The CDR3 has 15 amino acids. The germline V gene encodes CDR1 MDHEN and CDR2 SYDVKM. The CDR3 DNA reads TGTGCCAGCAGGTCCCCCGGGCCCCTACTTGAGCCCCAGCATTTT. Its translation: CASRSPGPLLEPQHF.

This chain uses TRBV2 with TRBJ1-5; D gene unclear. V shed 1 base and J shed 2 bases, with 3 bases lying between them. The CDR3 extends over 13 amino acids. The germline gives CDR1 SNHLY, CDR2 FYNNEI. In DNA, the CDR3 is TGTGCCAGCAGTGAAGACGGCAATCAGCCCCAGCATTTT. Protein sequence: CASSEDGNQPQHF.

This chain uses TRBV6-2 or TRBV6-3 with TRBJ2-3, with TRBD1 identical over 7 bases. This CDR3 region has 14 residues. From germline, CDR1 is MNHEY and CDR2 SVGEGT. Unmatched junction bases numbered 2, after V lost 2 bases and J lost 3 bases. CDR3 residues: CASSYRQGTDTQYF. CDR3 sequence (DNA): TGTGCCAGCAGTTACCGACAGGGAACAGATACGCAGTATTTT.

The chain couples TRBV6-5 to TRBJ1-2; TRBD1 matches 7 bases. J gave up 4 bases and V 3 bases, and 8 bases lay outside the gene matches. CDR1 and CDR2 from the germline V gene are MNHEY and SVGAGI. The CDR3 runs to 15 residues. This CDR3 is CASSYRQGRSYGYTF. The CDR3, as DNA: TGTGCCAGCAGTTATAGACAGGGAAGGAGCTATGGCTACACCTTC.

V and J are TRBV24-1 and TRBJ1-5; 8 positions match TRBD1. Trimming at V came to 2 bases and at J to 6 bases, leaving 8 bases not matched to a gene. Germline V gene sequence: CDR1 KGHDR, CDR2 SFDVKD. The CDR3 sequence is 16 residues long. The CDR3 DNA reads TGTGCCACCAGTGATTCAGGACAGGGTTTTGGTCAGCCCCAGCATTTT. Translated, it gives CATSDSGQGFGQPQHF.

This clonotype was seen a handful of times. V is TRBV6-1 and J is TRBJ1-2, with D unresolved. Trimming stripped 3 bases from V and 0 bases from J, with 11 bases between. CDR3 length: 15 residues. The V gene's germline CDR1 is MNHNS and CDR2 SASEGT. CDR3 coding DNA: TGTGCCAGCAGTGAGTCGTTCGTAACTAACTATGGCTACACCTTC. Protein: CASSESFVTNYGYTF.

J is TRBJ2-7 and V is TRBV19; D may match TRBD1 or TRBD2 (5 bases each). This CDR3 contains 14 residues. V was shortened by 1 base and J by 4 bases, with 11 bases between the two germline ends. Germline V gene data show CDR1 as LNHDA and CDR2 as SQIVND (reference sequence). CDR3 bases: TGTGCCAGTAGTATAGCCTGGGGGAATTACGAGCAGTACTTC. Translated, it gives CASSIAWGNYEQYF.

This clonotype was recorded a few times. This chain uses TRBV7-8 with TRBJ1-1; D not certain. CDR1 and CDR2 from the germline V gene are SGHVS and FQNEAQ. V lost 0 bases to trimming and J lost 4 bases, with 12 bases between them. The CDR3 contains 15 residues. The CDR3 bases are TGTGCCAGCAGCTTAGCCCTGGACGGGAGCACTGAAGCTTTCTTT. Translation: CASSLALDGSTEAFF.

The chain is built from TRBV6-1 and TRBJ1-5; the D gene is possibly TRBD1 (6 bases). Germline V gene data show CDR1 as MNHNS and CDR2 as SASEGT. The CDR3 covers 13 residues. The germline V and J ends were trimmed by 5 bases and 7 bases, with 12 bases remaining between them. The CDR3 loop reads CASSRGGRQPQHF. The CDR3 DNA sequence: TGTGCCAGCAGTCGCGGGGGCCGACAGCCCCAGCATTTT.

This clonotype is categorized as medium-sized (0.01 to 0.1%). The V gene is TRBV7-9, the J gene TRBJ2-5; D is tentatively TRBD1 or TRBD2 (5 bases each). V lost 5 bases, J lost 4 bases, and 20 bases lay in between. The CDR3 is 16 residues long. CDR1 and CDR2 (germline): SEHNR, FQNEAQ (reference sequence). CDR3 coding DNA: TGTGCCAGCAGCCTAAGGGGTGTGAGGGGATCAGAGACCCAGTACTTC. Translation: CASSLRGVRGSETQYF.

This chain links TRBV20-1 with TRBJ2-3, with 8 bases aligning to TRBD2. In germline, CDR1 is DFQATT, CDR2 SNEGSKA (reference sequence). CDR3 size: 17 residues. V trimming: 6 bases; J trimming: 3 bases; junction bases outside the gene matches: 17. CDR3 region: CSAATGKTGGPTDTQYF. The CDR3 DNA is TGCAGTGCAGCTACCGGGAAGACGGGAGGGCCAACAGATACGCAGTATTTT.

V gene TRBV7-2 combines with J gene TRBJ2-1; 9 bases match TRBD2. The CDR3 totals 16 residues. V dropped 2 bases and J dropped 3; count of bases not matched to a gene: 5. Per the germline V gene, CDR1 is SGHTA and CDR2 is FQGNSA. CDR3 nucleotides: TGTGCCAGCAGCTTACTACTAGCGGGTTACTACAATGAGCAGTTCTTC. This codes for CASSLLLAGYYNEQFF.